These T cell receptor beta chains were read from a single sample in a study of vaccination and CD4 T cells after COVID-19. MiXCR, run by TCRdb on the PCR reads, gives a single entry per CDR3 protein. In the table there are 15,000 to 20,000 distinct CDR3 sequences, roughly 45% of which are singletons. These receptors are not linked to any known antigen. Sequencing input: CD4+ T cells from blood, cultured in vitro. Receptors were obtained from a human donor who had recovered from COVID-19. The CDR3 runs from the conserved cysteine through the conserved F or W. Fields, in order: D gene, CDR3 length, V gene, clone size, J gene, CDR3 DNA, CDR3 protein. The D gene is left open where the match is weak. Size is stated for part of the rows, as once, few or many counts, or as a class when the clone is expanded.

>TRBD1|14|TRBV6-1|NA|TRBJ1-1
TGTGCCAGCAGTGGACGACAGGGGTACACTGAAGCTTTCTTT
CASSGRQGYTEAFF
>NA|13|TRBV6-5|few|TRBJ1-2
TGTGCCAGCAGTTATGACGGGAACTATGGCTACACCTTC
CASSYDGNYGYTF
>TRBD1|13|TRBV20-1|few|TRBJ2-5
TGCAGTGCGTCGGGACAGGTTCAAGAGACCCAGTACTTC
CSASGQVQETQYF
>NA|14|TRBV20-1|few|TRBJ1-1
TGCAGTGCTAGAGATTTTCGGGGCGGGACTGAAGCTTTCTTT
CSARDFRGGTEAFF
>NA|16|TRBV28|NA|TRBJ2-7
TGTGCCAGCAGAACTTCCCCGGACTGGAAACACTACGAGCAGTACTTC
CASRTSPDWKHYEQYF
>NA|15|TRBV18|once|TRBJ1-3
TGTGCCAGCTCACCGGGTGGGGCGCTCGGAAACACCATATATTTT
CASSPGGALGNTIYF
>TRBD2|15|TRBV12-3/TRBV12-4|NA|TRBJ2-3
TGTGCCAGCAGTTTGAAAGGACTAGCAGGAGATACGCAGTATTTT
CASSLKGLAGDTQYF
>TRBD1|14|TRBV6-1|few|TRBJ1-3
TGTGCCAGCTCCCAAGGACAGGGAGGAAACACCATATATTTT
CASSQGQGGNTIYF
>NA|18|TRBV18|few|TRBJ1-1
TGTGCCAGCTCACCAGACCAATCGGGGCTAGGCTCGGACACTGAAGCTTTCTTT
CASSPDQSGLGSDTEAFF
>TRBD1|16|TRBV6-1|medium-sized|TRBJ1-2
TGTGCCAGCCGGTCCGGGACAGGGATCCCCAACTATGGCTACACCTTC
CASRSGTGIPNYGYTF
>TRBD2|19|TRBV7-2|few|TRBJ2-3
TGTGCCAGCAGCTTAGGTCCCTCTAGCGGGAGTCGGAGCACAGATACGCAGTATTTT
CASSLGPSSGSRSTDTQYF